Below are 22 T cell receptor beta chains sequenced from a single sample in a study of low-dose radiotherapy and immunotherapy resistance in tumors. TRAV- and TRBV-specific primers, spanning alpha and beta chains, primed first-strand cDNA. The TCRs were subjected to amplification over around 18 PCR cycles employing a constant-region primer in conjunction with a V-primer adapter. Each CDR3 protein gets one entry after TCRdb re-called the reads with MiXCR. The sample has 80,000 to 95,000 distinct CDR3 sequences, around 9.2% seen once. Regarding time point: before trial treatment. Sequencing was performed on PBMCs, taken before treatment. Source of these receptors: a male donor with prostate cancer.

The sample holds many counts of this clonotype. The chain is built from TRBV7-2 and TRBJ2-5; 7 nucleotides align to TRBD1. Germline CDR1 and CDR2: SGHTA and FQGNSA. Unmatched junction bases numbered 4, after V lost 5 bases and J lost 1 base. The CDR3 sequence is 14 residues long. CDR3 nucleotides: TGTGCCAGCAGCACCGGGACAGCCCAAGAGACCCAGTACTTC. Encoded protein: CASSTGTAQETQYF.

This clonotype was seen many times. The chain couples TRBV13 to TRBJ2-3, with 7 bases that match TRBD2. The CDR3 covers 13 residues. Germline CDR1 is PRHDT and CDR2 is FYEKMQ (reference sequence). Losses at the gene ends were 7 bases for V and 5 bases for J; bases not matched to a gene: 6. This CDR3 is CASTRLAVDTQYF. The CDR3 nucleotides read TGTGCCAGCACCAGACTAGCTGTAGATACGCAGTATTTT.

This clonotype showed up many times. The gene calls are TRBV9 and TRBJ2-2; D remains unclear. The ends were cut back, 2 bases at V and 4 bases at J, with 9 bases in the middle. The CDR3 is 14 amino acids. Looked up from germline, CDR1 is SGDLS and CDR2 is YYNGEE. The CDR3, as DNA: TGTGCCAGCAGCGTTCCCCCCGGCACCGGGGAGCTGTTTTTT. Protein: CASSVPPGTGELFF.

This clonotype was counted ten times or more. The V and J genes are TRBV7-2 and TRBJ1-1, with D unclear. CDR3 length equals 15 residues. Germline CDR1 reads SGHTA; CDR2 reads FQGNSA. Trimming took off 1 base at V and 5 bases at J, with 14 bases between the two ends. This chain's CDR3 is CASSLGAAGVTEAFF. CDR3 nucleotide sequence: TGTGCCAGCAGCTTAGGGGCGGCAGGCGTAACTGAAGCTTTCTTT.

This clonotype was picked up many times. The V and J genes are TRBV7-2 and TRBJ2-7; TRBD2 agrees at 10 bases. The CDR3 loop spans 17 amino acids. J gave up 3 bases and V 2 bases, and 10 bases lay outside the gene matches. In germline, CDR1 is SGHTA, CDR2 FQGNSA. Here the CDR3 reads CASSLLAGASGGYEQYF. In DNA form, the CDR3 reads TGTGCCAGCAGCTTATTGGCTGGTGCTAGCGGGGGCTACGAGCAGTACTTC.

This clonotype occurred many times. The chain is built from TRBV7-8 and TRBJ1-5; no reliable D call. Per the germline V gene, CDR1 is SGHVS and CDR2 is FQNEAQ. Trimming shortened V by 0 bases and J by 2 bases, and 8 bases separated the two germline ends. The length of the CDR3 is 15 residues. The CDR3 region is CASSLARAGNQPQHF. CDR3 bases: TGTGCCAGCAGCTTAGCGAGAGCGGGCAATCAGCCCCAGCATTTT. The complete variable domain, with remaining parts taken from reference TRBV7-8 and TRBJ1-5, reads GAGVSQSPRYKVAKRGQDVALRCDPISGHVSLFWYQQALGQGPEFLTYFQNEAQLDKSGLPSDRFFAERPEGSVSTLKIQRTQQEDSAVYLCASSLARAGNQPQHFGDGTRLSIL.

To note about this clonotype: A far larger clone is only one base removed, so a read error is likely. The chain has TRBV9 and TRBJ2-1; D unresolved. Trimming took 5 bases from V and 13 from J, leaving 13 bases between them. This CDR3 comprises 11 residues. From germline, CDR1 is SGDLS and CDR2 YYNGEE. CDR3 nucleotide sequence: TGTGCCAGCAGGGTCCAAGAGACCCAGTTCTTC. Translated, it gives CASRVQETQFF.

This clonotype was seen repeatedly, ten times or more. The chain joins TRBV28 to TRBJ2-7; the D gene is possibly TRBD2 (6 bases). From germline, CDR1 is MDHEN and CDR2 SYDVKM. Trimming cost V 5 bases and J 4 bases, with 21 bases left between them. The CDR3 is 16 residues long. CDR3 in amino acids: CASSLGLGAGRYEQYF. Here the CDR3 DNA reads TGTGCCAGCAGTCTGGGGTTGGGAGCGGGCCGATACGAGCAGTACTTC.

The chain has TRBV28 and TRBJ1-2, with 9 bases fitting TRBD1. The length of the CDR3 is 11 residues. CDR1 is MDHEN and CDR2 is SYDVKM in the germline V gene. The junction had 1 base not matched to a gene; V was cut back by 6 bases and J by 8 bases. The CDR3 nucleotides read TGTGCCAGCAGAGGGACAGGGGGCTACACCTTC. Translation gives CASRGTGGYTF.

This clonotype appeared many times. The genes are TRBV3-1 and TRBJ2-7; 7 bases line up with TRBD1. Germline V gene sequence: CDR1 LGHDT, CDR2 YNNKEL (reference sequence). The V gene end was trimmed by 1 base and the J gene end by 6 bases; junction bases not matched to a gene: 3. The CDR3 consists of 13 residues. The CDR3 coding sequence is TGTGCCAGCAGCCAAGCCCGGACAGGCGAGCAGTACTTC. Translating it yields CASSQARTGEQYF.

This clonotype was counted many times. The genes are TRBV7-3 and TRBJ2-7; TRBD1 aligns across 9 bases. The CDR3 sequence is 15 residues long. Trimming took 5 bases from V and 3 from J; bases not matched to a gene: 8. Per germline, CDR1 SGHTA and CDR2 FQGTGA. The CDR3 DNA sequence: TGTGCCAGCAGCCGAGGCGGACAGGGGAACTACGAGCAGTACTTC. This translates into CASSRGGQGNYEQYF.

This clonotype was observed many times. The gene calls are TRBV28 and TRBJ2-6; D is ambiguous. The CDR3 consists of 13 residues. V was pared by 6 bases and J by 1 base, with 4 bases between. CDR1 and CDR2 from the germline V gene are MDHEN and SYDVKM. CDR3 nucleotides: TGTGCCAGCAGGCCATCTGGGGCCAACGTCCTGACTTTC. It encodes CASRPSGANVLTF.

The rearrangement uses TRBV20-1 and TRBJ1-1; the D gene is possibly TRBD1 (5 bases). This CDR3 is built from 13 residues. V dropped 0 bases and J dropped 5 bases, with 10 bases sitting between them. The germline gives CDR1 DFQATT, CDR2 SNEGSKA (reference sequence). In nucleotides, the CDR3 is TGCAGTGCTAGAGATTTCAGGGCAACTGAAGCTTTCTTT. It is translated as CSARDFRATEAFF.

At least ten counts were recorded for this clonotype. V gene TRBV28 combines with J gene TRBJ2-3; 7 positions match TRBD2. With V trimmed by 10 bases and J by 0 bases, 1 base remained unmatched. The CDR3 spans 12 residues. From germline, CDR1 is MDHEN and CDR2 SYDVKM. In nucleotides, the CDR3 is TGTGCCACTAGCGGAAGCACAGATACGCAGTATTTT. Its translation is CATSGSTDTQYF.

This clonotype was seen repeatedly, ten times or more. V gene TRBV29-1 combines with J gene TRBJ2-5; tentatively, D is TRBD1 (7 bases). The germline V gene has CDR1 SQVTM and CDR2 ANQGSEA. V was shortened by 6 bases and J by 5 bases, with 19 bases between the two germline ends. The CDR3 runs to 14 residues. CDR3 region: CSVGGGLYGETQYF. CDR3 nucleotide sequence: TGCAGCGTAGGAGGGGGCCTATACGGGGAGACCCAGTACTTC.

This clonotype has a count of ten or more. V and J are TRBV7-2 and TRBJ2-7; D remains unclear. CDR1 and CDR2 from the germline V gene are SGHTA and FQGNSA. Trimming stripped 4 bases from V and 0 bases from J, with 10 bases between. The CDR3 is 14 amino acids. CDR3 bases: TGTGCCAGCAGCTCAGGACGGGTCTCCTACGAGCAGTACTTC. Encoded protein: CASSSGRVSYEQYF. Combining the CDR3 with reference TRBV7-2 and TRBJ2-7 gives the whole variable domain GAGVSQSPSNKVTEKGKDVELRCDPISGHTALYWYRQSLGQGLEFLIYFQGNSAPDKSGLPSDRFSAERTGGSVSTLTIQRTQQEDSAVYLCASSSGRVSYEQYFGPGTRLTVT.

This clonotype was counted many times. This chain joins TRBV6-5 and TRBJ2-7, with TRBD2 identical over 11 bases. The junction had 3 bases not matched to a gene; V was cut back by 2 bases and J by 3 bases. This CDR3 has 15 amino acids. Germline V gives CDR1 MNHEY, CDR2 SVGAGI. CDR3 residues: CASSYPTSGGYEQYF. As DNA, the CDR3 is TGTGCCAGCAGTTACCCAACTAGCGGGGGCTACGAGCAGTACTTC.

This clonotype was seen repeatedly, ten times or more. This chain uses TRBV4-1 with TRBJ2-3; D tentatively reads TRBD1 or TRBD2 (5 bases each). The CDR3 length is 16 residues. Per germline, CDR1 MGHRA and CDR2 YSYEKL. The V end was cut by 0 bases, the J end by 0 bases, with 10 bases between. The CDR3 bases are TGCGCCAGCAGCCAAGATAGGGGCGGGAGCACAGATACGCAGTATTTT. Protein product: CASSQDRGGSTDTQYF.

There are many counts of this clonotype. The chain joins TRBV7-2 to TRBJ2-3; 10 bases fit TRBD2. With V trimmed by 2 bases and J by 5 bases, 7 bases remained unmatched. The CDR3 has 16 amino acids. The germline gives CDR1 SGHTA, CDR2 FQGNSA. CDR3 coding DNA: TGTGCCAGCAGCTTATCTACTAGCGGGAATGGAGATACGCAGTATTTT. Translating gives CASSLSTSGNGDTQYF. Full variable domain (remainder filled in from reference TRBV7-2 and TRBJ2-3): GAGVSQSPSNKVTEKGKDVELRCDPISGHTALYWYRQSLGQGLEFLIYFQGNSAPDKSGLPSDRFSAERTGGSVSTLTIQRTQQEDSAVYLCASSLSTSGNGDTQYFGPGTRLTVL.

This clonotype has a count of ten or more. The rearrangement links TRBV25-1 to TRBJ2-7; D possibly uses TRBD1 or TRBD2 (5 bases each). CDR1 and CDR2 (germline): MGHDK, SYGVNS. V shed 3 bases and J shed 6 bases, with 12 bases lying between them. The CDR3 extends over 13 amino acids. CDR3 in amino acids: CASSDLGTGEQYF. The DNA of the CDR3 is TGTGCCAGCAGTGATCTAGGGACGGGCGAGCAGTACTTC.

In this sample, this clonotype turned up many times. The chain employs TRBV10-2 and TRBJ2-3; 9 bases line up with TRBD1. Germline V gives CDR1 WSHSY, CDR2 SAAADI. V lost 10 bases to trimming and J lost 2 bases; unmatched junction nucleotides: 7. The CDR3 runs to 14 residues. The CDR3 nucleotides read TGCGCCACCCGGACAGGGGCCATCACAGATACGCAGTATTTT. It yields the protein CATRTGAITDTQYF.

This clonotype was counted ten times or more. The chain couples TRBV20-1 to TRBJ1-1, with D possibly matching TRBD1 (6 bases). The germline V and J ends were trimmed by 0 bases and 5 bases, with 19 bases remaining between them. The V gene's germline CDR1 is DFQATT and CDR2 SNEGSKA (reference sequence). CDR3 length: 16 amino acids. This CDR3 reads CSARDPLTGQGTEAFF. CDR3 in DNA: TGCAGTGCTAGAGACCCCCTGACAGGCCAGGGAACTGAAGCTTTCTTT.